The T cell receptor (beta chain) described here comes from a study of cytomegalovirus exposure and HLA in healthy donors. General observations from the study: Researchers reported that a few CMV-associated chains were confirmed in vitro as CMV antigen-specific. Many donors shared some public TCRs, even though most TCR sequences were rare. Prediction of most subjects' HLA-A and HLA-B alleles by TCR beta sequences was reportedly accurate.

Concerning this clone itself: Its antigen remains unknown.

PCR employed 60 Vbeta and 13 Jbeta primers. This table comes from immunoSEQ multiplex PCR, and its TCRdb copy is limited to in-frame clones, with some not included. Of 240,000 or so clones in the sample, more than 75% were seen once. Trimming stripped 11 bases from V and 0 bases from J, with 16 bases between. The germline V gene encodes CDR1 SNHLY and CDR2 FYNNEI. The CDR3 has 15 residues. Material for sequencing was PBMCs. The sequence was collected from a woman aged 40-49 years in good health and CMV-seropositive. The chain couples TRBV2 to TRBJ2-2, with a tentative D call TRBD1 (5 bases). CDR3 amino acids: CARADTTSNTGELFF. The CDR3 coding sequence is TGTGCCCGTGCGGACACAACTTCGAACACCGGGGAGCTGTTTTTT. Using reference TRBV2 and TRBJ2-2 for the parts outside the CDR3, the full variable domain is EPEVTQTPSHQVTQMGQEVILRCVPISNHLYFYWYRQILGQKVEFLVSFYNNEISEKSEIFDDQFSVERPDGSNFTLKIRSTKLEDSAMYFCARADTTSNTGELFFGEGSRLTVL.